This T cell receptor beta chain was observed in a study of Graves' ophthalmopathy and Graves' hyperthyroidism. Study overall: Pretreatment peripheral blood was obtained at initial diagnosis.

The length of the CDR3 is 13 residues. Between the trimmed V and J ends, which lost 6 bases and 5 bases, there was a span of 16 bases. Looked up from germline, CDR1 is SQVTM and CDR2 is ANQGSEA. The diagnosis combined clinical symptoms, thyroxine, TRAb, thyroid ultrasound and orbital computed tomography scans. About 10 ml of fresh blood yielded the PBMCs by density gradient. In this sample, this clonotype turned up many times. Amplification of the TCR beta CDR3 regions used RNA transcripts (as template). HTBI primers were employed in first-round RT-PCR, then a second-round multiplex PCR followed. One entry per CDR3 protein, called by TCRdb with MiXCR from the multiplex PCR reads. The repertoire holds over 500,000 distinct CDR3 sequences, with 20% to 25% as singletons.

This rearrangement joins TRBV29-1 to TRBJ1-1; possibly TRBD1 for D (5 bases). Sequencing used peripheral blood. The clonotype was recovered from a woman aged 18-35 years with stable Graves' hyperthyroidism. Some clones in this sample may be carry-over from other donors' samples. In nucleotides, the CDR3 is TGCAGCGTACTCAGGGATGGGGGAACTGAAGCTTTCTTT. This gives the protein CSVLRDGGTEAFF.